The 27 T cell receptor beta chains presented below share a single source sample, sequenced in a study of identical twins. MiXCR, applied by TCRdb to the 5' RACE reads, yields one record per CDR3 protein. The table records about 890,000 distinct CDR3 sequences, approximately 13% of them present only once. These same records also appear under a second study, on yellow fever vaccine responses in identical twins.

The material sequenced was PBMCs. These receptors were taken from a woman younger than 30 in good health.

The V call is TRBV7-8, the J call TRBJ1-3; 7 nucleotides line up with TRBD1. The CDR3 length is 15 residues. After removal of 6 bases from V and 8 bases from J, the junction contained 13 bases not matched to a gene. The V gene's germline CDR1 is SGHVS and CDR2 FQNEAQ. The CDR3 sequence: CASRVRGLESDTIYF. CDR3 sequence (DNA): TGTGCCAGCAGGGTGAGGGGGCTGGAGTCGGACACCATATATTTT.

This clonotype was detected only a few times. The CDR3 protein is CASSQKIAVTGELFF. The CDR3 nucleotides are TGTGCCTCCTCCCAAAAGATCGCCGTTACCGGGGAGCTGTTTTTT. This sequence joins TRBV3-1 and TRBJ2-2; D gene unclear. Germline CDR1 and CDR2: LGHDT and YNNKEL (reference sequence). V lost 11 bases and J lost 5, with 21 bases in between. CDR3 length: 15 amino acids.

This clonotype has only a few counts. The chain uses TRBV20-1 and TRBJ2-5; tentatively, D is TRBD2 (5 bases). V was clipped by 0 bases and J by 2 bases, with 10 bases between them. The length of the CDR3 is 14 residues. Germline V gene lookup returns CDR1 DFQATT and CDR2 SNEGSKA (reference sequence). The CDR3 here is CSAREASHQETQYF. CDR3 DNA sequence: TGCAGTGCTAGAGAGGCTAGCCATCAAGAGACCCAGTACTTC.

This clonotype was seen a few times. This rearrangement joins TRBV19 to TRBJ1-1; no clear D. CDR1 is LNHDA, CDR2 SQIVND, per germline (reference sequence). The CDR3 totals 12 residues. The CDR3 protein is CASRRSASEAFF. CDR3 sequence (DNA): TGTGCATCTCGCCGAAGCGCCTCTGAAGCTTTCTTT.

This clonotype was observed a handful of times. The gene calls are TRBV15 and TRBJ1-5; D remains unclear. This CDR3 region has 17 residues. With 0 bases removed from V and 1 base from J, the gap between germline ends came to 13 bases. Germline assignment: CDR1 LNHNV and CDR2 YYDKDF (reference sequence). The CDR3 loop is CATSRDLEEESNQPQHF. For the CDR3, the DNA is TGTGCCACCAGCAGAGATTTGGAAGAAGAGAGCAATCAGCCCCAGCATTTT.

The V call is TRBV7-9, the J call TRBJ2-1; 8 bases fit TRBD2. The CDR3 sequence is 17 residues long. The V gene end was trimmed by 3 bases and the J gene end by 7 bases; junction bases not matched to a gene: 14. Germline CDR1 and CDR2: SEHNR and FQNEAQ (reference sequence). The CDR3 bases are TGTGCCAGCAGCTTGGGGATCGGGGCTAGCGGGCTAAATGAGCAGTTCTTC. It specifies CASSLGIGASGLNEQFF.

The table lists this clonotype with many counts. The chain is built from TRBV12-3 or TRBV12-4 and TRBJ2-3; D gene unclear. There are 14 residues in the CDR3. V was clipped by 0 bases and J by 0 bases, with 4 bases between them. CDR3 DNA sequence: TGTGCCAGCAGTTTAGCGGTCAGCACAGATACGCAGTATTTT. This codes for CASSLAVSTDTQYF.

The V gene is TRBV20-1, the J gene TRBJ2-5, with 10 bases aligning to TRBD2. The CDR3 has 15 residues. Trimming cost V 0 bases and J 6 bases; bases outside gene matches: 7. The V gene's germline CDR1 is DFQATT and CDR2 SNEGSKA (reference sequence). In DNA, the CDR3 is TGCAGTGCTAGAGACAGGAGCGGGGGGGTTCAGACCCAGTACTTC. This gives the protein CSARDRSGGVQTQYF.

This chain uses TRBV5-1 with TRBJ1-1, with TRBD1 as a possible D gene (5 bases). The CDR3 length is 15 residues. The V and J ends lost 0 bases and 4 bases respectively, with 13 bases between them. Germline loops: CDR1 SGHRS, CDR2 YFSETQ. CDR3 in amino acids: CASSLGDLGGTEAFF. CDR3 in DNA: TGCGCCAGCAGCTTGGGGGACCTAGGCGGCACTGAAGCTTTCTTT.

This chain uses TRBV20-1 with TRBJ2-1; 12 nucleotides align to TRBD2. Germline CDR1 is DFQATT and CDR2 is SNEGSKA (reference sequence). The junction had 7 bases not matched to a gene; V was cut back by 6 bases and J by 10 bases. The CDR3 length is 13 residues. CDR3 protein: CSARLAGALEQFF. The CDR3 DNA is TGCAGTGCAAGACTAGCGGGAGCTCTAGAGCAGTTCTTC.

This clonotype was counted a few times. The chain joins TRBV6-2 or TRBV6-3 to TRBJ2-1; 8 nucleotides agree with TRBD2. The germline CDR1 and CDR2 sequences are MNHEY and SVGEGT. The junction had 7 bases not matched to a gene; V was cut back by 2 bases and J by 7 bases. The CDR3 spans 15 residues. The CDR3 coding sequence is TGTGCCAGCAGTTACACGGGGGGGGCAGCGAATGAGCAGTTCTTC. This translates into CASSYTGGAANEQFF.

This clonotype appeared a few times. The CDR3 nucleotides read TGTGCCAGCAGCTTAGGGGGGGATCGCACAGATACGCAGTATTTT. This gives the protein CASSLGGDRTDTQYF. The chain is built from TRBV7-9 and TRBJ2-3; perhaps TRBD2 as D (6 bases). Trimming removed 1 base at V and 1 base at J, with 9 bases between. CDR3 length equals 15 residues. Germline CDR1 is SEHNR and CDR2 is FQNEAQ (reference sequence).

This clonotype turned up a few times. The chain links TRBV6-5 to TRBJ2-3; TRBD2 might be the D (6 bases). Trimming left V 3 bases short and J 10 bases short, with 17 bases between. The CDR3 runs to 14 residues. Germline values: CDR1 MNHEY, CDR2 SVGAGI. The CDR3 coding sequence is TGTGCCAGCAGTTATGAGGGAGGTGGGCTTCCGCAGTATTTT. It translates to CASSYEGGGLPQYF.

The gene calls are TRBV20-1 and TRBJ1-5; 8 bases are a match to TRBD1. Germline CDR1 reads DFQATT; CDR2 reads SNEGSKA (reference sequence). CDR3 length equals 14 residues. V was pared by 3 bases and J by 6 bases, with 7 bases of the junction left unmatched. The CDR3 DNA follows: TGCAGTGCTAGCCTGGACAGGGCGGGTCAGCCCCAGCATTTT. Protein product: CSASLDRAGQPQHF.

The chain has TRBV5-1 and TRBJ2-3; the D gene is possibly TRBD1 (6 bases). The germline gives CDR1 SGHRS, CDR2 YFSETQ. V gave up 4 bases and J gave up 0 bases, with 15 bases separating them. The CDR3 sequence is 16 residues long. The CDR3 here is CASSIQGEVSTDTQYF. In nucleotides, the CDR3 is TGCGCCAGCAGCATACAGGGTGAGGTTAGCACAGATACGCAGTATTTT.

The rearrangement links TRBV6-1 to TRBJ2-7; TRBD1 might be the D (7 bases). The CDR3 covers 14 residues. Per the germline V gene, CDR1 is MNHNS and CDR2 is SASEGT. V dropped 5 bases and J dropped 5 bases, with 16 bases sitting between them. The CDR3 sequence: CASSRRQGGNEQYF. The CDR3, as DNA: TGTGCCAGCAGTCGTAGACAGGGCGGGAACGAGCAGTACTTC.

This clonotype was counted between two and nine times. The rearrangement joins TRBV4-1 to TRBJ2-5; a weak D match, TRBD2 (7 bases). V lost 4 bases to trimming and J lost 1 base, with 22 bases between them. Germline V CDR1 and CDR2: MGHRA, YSYEKL. The CDR3 is 18 residues long. Here the CDR3 DNA reads TGCGCCAGCAGCCTACAGGTCTCGGGGGGCTTACCCCAAGAGACCCAGTACTTC. It yields the protein CASSLQVSGGLPQETQYF.

This rearrangement joins TRBV7-9 to TRBJ1-4, with D possibly TRBD1 on 5 matching bases. Germline values: CDR1 SEHNR, CDR2 FQNEAQ (reference sequence). Trimming left V 3 bases short and J 8 bases short, with 16 bases between. The CDR3 spans 15 residues. CDR3 region: CASSLSGRVEEKLFF. CDR3 sequence (DNA): TGTGCCAGCAGCTTGAGCGGCAGGGTAGAAGAAAAACTGTTTTTT.

This clonotype showed up just a few times. The chain has TRBV5-1 and TRBJ2-7, with 7 bases aligning to TRBD2. The germline gives CDR1 SGHRS, CDR2 YFSETQ. CDR3 length: 10 amino acids. With 7 bases clipped from V and 7 bases from J, the junction kept 2 bases outside the gene matches. The CDR3 sequence: CASGGGEQYF. Here the CDR3 DNA reads TGCGCCAGCGGGGGAGGGGAGCAGTACTTC.

This clonotype was counted a few times. V and J are TRBV2 and TRBJ2-1; 7 nucleotides agree with TRBD1. The J segment lost 2 bases and the V segment lost 6 bases, leaving 4 bases of the junction unmatched. CDR1 and CDR2 from the germline V gene are SNHLY and FYNNEI. This CDR3 has 14 amino acids. CDR3 in DNA: TGTGCCAGCAGCGGGGACAGAGCCTACAATGAGCAGTTCTTC. It specifies CASSGDRAYNEQFF.

V is TRBV5-5 and J is TRBJ2-1; 12 bases align to TRBD2. V lost 4 bases and J lost 12; bases outside the gene matches: 11. The CDR3 runs 15 residues. CDR1 and CDR2 from the germline V gene are SGHKS and YYEKEE (reference sequence). CDR3 nucleotide sequence: TGTGCCAGCAGCCCGGACCAACTAGCGGGAGGAGTGCAGTTCTTC. Translation gives CASSPDQLAGGVQFF.

This chain uses TRBV20-1 with TRBJ2-5; TRBD1 or TRBD2 may be the D gene (5 bases each). Per germline, CDR1 DFQATT and CDR2 SNEGSKA (reference sequence). With 5 bases removed from V and 5 bases from J, the gap between germline ends came to 18 bases. The CDR3 extends over 14 amino acids. CDR3 in amino acids: CSASTTRGGETQYF. CDR3 coding DNA: TGCAGTGCTTCTACAACTAGGGGCGGCGAGACCCAGTACTTC.

This clonotype was observed many times. The gene calls are TRBV12-3 or TRBV12-4 and TRBJ1-1; D may be TRBD1 (6 bases). Between the trimmed V and J ends, which lost 3 bases and 6 bases, there was a span of 14 bases. The CDR3 contains 14 residues. CDR3 region: CASSFPTGFAEAFF. DNA of the CDR3: TGTGCCAGCAGTTTCCCTACAGGGTTCGCTGAAGCTTTCTTT.

This clonotype was detected only a few times. J is TRBJ1-1 and V is TRBV10-3, with D possibly being TRBD1 (5 bases). Trimming removed 5 bases at V and 5 bases at J, with 12 bases between. The CDR3 is 13 amino acids. Germline V gene sequence: CDR1 ENHRY, CDR2 SYGVKD. The CDR3 sequence: CAISSSGWTEAFF. CDR3 coding DNA: TGTGCCATCAGTTCGTCAGGGTGGACTGAAGCTTTCTTT.

This clonotype showed up just a few times. This rearrangement joins TRBV11-2 to TRBJ1-1; unclear D gene. V was clipped by 3 bases and J by 5 bases, with 10 bases between them. The CDR3 consists of 13 residues. Germline CDR1 SGHAT, CDR2 FQNNGV. CDR3 bases: TGTGCCAGCAGCTTCCAGTCTGGGACTGAAGCTTTCTTT. Amino acids: CASSFQSGTEAFF. The complete variable domain, with remaining parts taken from reference TRBV11-2 and TRBJ1-1, reads EAGVAQSPRYKIIEKRQSVAFWCNPISGHATLYWYQQILGQGPKLLIQFQNNGVVDDSQLPKDRFSAERLKGVDSTLKIQPAKLEDSAVYLCASSFQSGTEAFFGQGTRLTVV.

The chain carries TRBV5-1 and TRBJ2-2; the D is unclear. The V gene's germline CDR1 is SGHRS and CDR2 YFSETQ. This CDR3 contains 16 residues. V was trimmed by 2 bases and J by 0 bases, leaving 11 bases between them. The CDR3 protein is CASSFYPLANTGELFF. CDR3 coding DNA: TGCGCCAGCAGCTTTTATCCGTTAGCGAACACCGGGGAGCTGTTTTTT. Full variable domain (remainder filled in from reference TRBV5-1 and TRBJ2-2): KAGVTQTPRYLIKTRGQQVTLSCSPISGHRSVSWYQQTPGQGLQFLFEYFSETQRNKGNFPGRFSGRQFSNSRSEMNVSTLELGDSALYLCASSFYPLANTGELFFGEGSRLTVL.

This clonotype has more than one count but fewer than ten. V and J are TRBV2 and TRBJ1-1, with D perhaps TRBD1 (6 bases). The V gene lost 6 bases and the J gene lost 5 bases, with 19 bases spanning the gap. Germline values: CDR1 SNHLY, CDR2 FYNNEI. The CDR3 is made up of 15 amino acids. In DNA form, the CDR3 reads TGTGCCAGCAGGGGGGCGAGGCGATCTGGGACTGAAGCTTTCTTT. Residues: CASRGARRSGTEAFF.